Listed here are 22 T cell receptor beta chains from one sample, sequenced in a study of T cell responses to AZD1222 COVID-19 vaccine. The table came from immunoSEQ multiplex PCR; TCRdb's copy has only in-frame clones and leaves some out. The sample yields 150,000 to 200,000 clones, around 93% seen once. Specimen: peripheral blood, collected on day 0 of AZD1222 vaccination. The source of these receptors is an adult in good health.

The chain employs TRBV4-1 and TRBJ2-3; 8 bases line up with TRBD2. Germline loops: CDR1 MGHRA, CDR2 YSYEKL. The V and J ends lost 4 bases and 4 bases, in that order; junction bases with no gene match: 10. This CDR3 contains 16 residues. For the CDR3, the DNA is TGCGCCAGCAGCCGAGAGCCGGGACTAGGGTCAGATACGCAGTATTTT. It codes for CASSREPGLGSDTQYF.

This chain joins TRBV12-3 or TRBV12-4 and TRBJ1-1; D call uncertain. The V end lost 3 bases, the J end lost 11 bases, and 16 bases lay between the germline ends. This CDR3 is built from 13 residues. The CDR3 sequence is CASSLGLGPGAFF. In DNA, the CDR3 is TGTGCCAGCAGTTTGGGGTTGGGCCCGGGGGCTTTCTTT.

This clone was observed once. The CDR3 coding sequence is TGTGCCAGCAGCCAAGACCGACTAGCCGATAACACCGGGGAGCTGTTTTTT. It is translated as CASSQDRLADNTGELFF. This chain joins TRBV3-1 (or the pseudogene TRBV3-2) and TRBJ2-2; 7 bases map to TRBD2. Germline assignment: CDR1 LGHDT and CDR2 YNNKEL (reference sequence). V was pared by 0 bases and J by 2 bases, with 6 bases of the junction left unmatched. The CDR3 has 17 amino acids.

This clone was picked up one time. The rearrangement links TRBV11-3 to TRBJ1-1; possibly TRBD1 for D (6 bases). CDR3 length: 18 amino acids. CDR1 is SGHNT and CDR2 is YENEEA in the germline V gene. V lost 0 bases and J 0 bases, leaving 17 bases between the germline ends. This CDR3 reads CASSLDGTGMTLNTEAFF. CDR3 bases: TGTGCCAGCAGCTTAGATGGAACAGGGATGACCCTGAACACTGAAGCTTTCTTT.

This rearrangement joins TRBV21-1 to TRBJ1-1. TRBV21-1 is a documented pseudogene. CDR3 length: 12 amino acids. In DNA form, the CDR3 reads TGTGCCAGCCTTCGAGAGAACACTGAAGCTTTCTTT. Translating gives CASLRENTEAFF.

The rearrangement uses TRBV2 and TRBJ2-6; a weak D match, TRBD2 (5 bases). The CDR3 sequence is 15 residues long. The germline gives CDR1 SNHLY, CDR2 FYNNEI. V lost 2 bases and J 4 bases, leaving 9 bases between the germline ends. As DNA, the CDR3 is TGTGCCAGCAGTGAAAACGGAGGCGGGGCCAACGTCCTGACTTTC. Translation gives CASSENGGGANVLTF.

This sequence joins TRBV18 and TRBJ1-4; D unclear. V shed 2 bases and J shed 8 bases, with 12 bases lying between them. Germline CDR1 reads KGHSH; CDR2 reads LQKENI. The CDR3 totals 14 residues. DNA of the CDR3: TGTGCCAGCTCACCAGGGATCCGTGGGGAAAAACTGTTTTTT. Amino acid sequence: CASSPGIRGEKLFF.

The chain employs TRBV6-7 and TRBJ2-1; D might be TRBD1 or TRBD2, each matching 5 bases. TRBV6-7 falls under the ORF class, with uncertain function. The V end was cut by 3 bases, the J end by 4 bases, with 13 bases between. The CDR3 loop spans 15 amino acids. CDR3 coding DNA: TGTGCCAGCAGTTATGAGGGGCGGAGGTACAATGAGCAGTTCTTC. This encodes CASSYEGRRYNEQFF.

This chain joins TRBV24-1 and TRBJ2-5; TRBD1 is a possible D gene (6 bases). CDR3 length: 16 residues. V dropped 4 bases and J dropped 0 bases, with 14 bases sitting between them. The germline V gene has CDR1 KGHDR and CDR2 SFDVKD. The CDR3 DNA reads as TGTGCCACCAGTGAGCCTACTGGGACATACCAAGAGACCCAGTACTTC. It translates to CATSEPTGTYQETQYF.

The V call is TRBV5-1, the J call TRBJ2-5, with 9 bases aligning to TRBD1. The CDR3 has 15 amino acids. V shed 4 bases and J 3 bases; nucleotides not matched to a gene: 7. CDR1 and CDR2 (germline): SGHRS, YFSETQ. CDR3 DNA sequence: TGCGCCAGCAGCCCGGGGACAGGGCGTGAAGAGACCCAGTACTTC. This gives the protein CASSPGTGREETQYF. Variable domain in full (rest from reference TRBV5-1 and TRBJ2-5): KAGVTQTPRYLIKTRGQQVTLSCSPISGHRSVSWYQQTPGQGLQFLFEYFSETQRNKGNFPGRFSGRQFSNSRSEMNVSTLELGDSALYLCASSPGTGREETQYFGPGTRLLVL.

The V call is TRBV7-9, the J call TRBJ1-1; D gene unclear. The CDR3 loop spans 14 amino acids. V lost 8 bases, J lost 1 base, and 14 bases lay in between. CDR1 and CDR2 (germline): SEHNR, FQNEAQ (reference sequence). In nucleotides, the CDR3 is TGTGCCAGCCAAGTCGGGCAGTCGAACACTGAAGCTTTCTTT. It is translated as CASQVGQSNTEAFF.

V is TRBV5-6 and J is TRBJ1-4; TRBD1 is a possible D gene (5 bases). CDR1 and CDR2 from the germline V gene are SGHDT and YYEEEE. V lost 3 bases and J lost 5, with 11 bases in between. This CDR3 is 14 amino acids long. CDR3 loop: CASSSLTENEKLFF. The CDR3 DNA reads TGTGCCAGCAGCTCTCTGACAGAGAATGAAAAACTGTTTTTT. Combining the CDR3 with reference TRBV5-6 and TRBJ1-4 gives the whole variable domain DAGVTQSPTHLIKTRGQQVTLRCSPKSGHDTVSWYQQALGQGPQFIFQYYEEEERQRGNFPDRFSGHQFPNYSSELNVNALLLGDSALYLCASSSLTENEKLFFGSGTQLSVL.

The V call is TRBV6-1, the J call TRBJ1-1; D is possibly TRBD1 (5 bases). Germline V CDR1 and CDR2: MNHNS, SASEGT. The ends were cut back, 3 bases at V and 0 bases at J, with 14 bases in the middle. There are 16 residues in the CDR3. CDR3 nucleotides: TGTGCCAGCAGTGACTTGGGACCGGGAGTGAACACTGAAGCTTTCTTT. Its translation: CASSDLGPGVNTEAFF.

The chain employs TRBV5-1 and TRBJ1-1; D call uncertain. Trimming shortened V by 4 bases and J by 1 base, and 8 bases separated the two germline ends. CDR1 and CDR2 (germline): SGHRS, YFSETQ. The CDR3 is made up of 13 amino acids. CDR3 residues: CASSVSPNTEAFF. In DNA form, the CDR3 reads TGCGCCAGCAGCGTATCACCGAACACTGAAGCTTTCTTT.

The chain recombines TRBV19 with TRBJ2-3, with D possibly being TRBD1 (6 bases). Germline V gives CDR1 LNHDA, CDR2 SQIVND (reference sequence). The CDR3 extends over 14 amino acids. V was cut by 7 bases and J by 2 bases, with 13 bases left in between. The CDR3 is CASNTGQITDTQYF. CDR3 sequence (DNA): TGTGCCAGTAATACCGGACAGATCACAGATACGCAGTATTTT.

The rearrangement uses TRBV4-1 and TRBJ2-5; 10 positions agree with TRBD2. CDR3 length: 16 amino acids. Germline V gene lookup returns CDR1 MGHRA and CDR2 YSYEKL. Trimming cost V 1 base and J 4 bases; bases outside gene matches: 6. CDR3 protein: CASSQGPAGGRETQYF. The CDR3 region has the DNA TGCGCCAGCAGCCAAGGCCCAGCGGGGGGGCGAGAGACCCAGTACTTC.

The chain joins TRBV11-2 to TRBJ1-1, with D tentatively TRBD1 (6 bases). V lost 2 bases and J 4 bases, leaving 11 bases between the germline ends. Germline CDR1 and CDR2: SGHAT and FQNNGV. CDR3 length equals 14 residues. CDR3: CASSLQGGGTEAFF. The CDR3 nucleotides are TGTGCCAGCAGCTTACAAGGGGGGGGCACTGAAGCTTTCTTT.

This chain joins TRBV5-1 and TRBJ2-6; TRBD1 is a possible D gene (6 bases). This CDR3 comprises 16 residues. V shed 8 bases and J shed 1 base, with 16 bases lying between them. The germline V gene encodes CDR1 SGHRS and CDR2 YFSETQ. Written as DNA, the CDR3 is TGCGCCAGTGGCAGGGGACCTCCGTCTGGGGCCAACGTCCTGACTTTC. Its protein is CASGRGPPSGANVLTF.

The CDR3 sequence is CASSQGTGPFEAFF. CDR3 nucleotide sequence: TGTGCCAGCAGCCAAGGGACAGGTCCCTTTGAAGCTTTCTTT. The V and J genes are TRBV4-2 and TRBJ1-1; 7 bases align to TRBD1. This CDR3 is built from 14 residues. CDR1 is LGHNA, CDR2 YNFKEQ, per germline. V lost 1 base and J lost 7; bases outside the gene matches: 6.

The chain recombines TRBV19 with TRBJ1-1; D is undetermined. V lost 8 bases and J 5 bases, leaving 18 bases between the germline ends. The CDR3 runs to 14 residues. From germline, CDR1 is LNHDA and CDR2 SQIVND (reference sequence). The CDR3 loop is CASGLRGIMTEAFF. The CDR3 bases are TGTGCCAGTGGGCTACGGGGAATAATGACTGAAGCTTTCTTT. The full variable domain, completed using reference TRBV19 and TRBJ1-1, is DGGITQSPKYLFRKEGQNVTLSCEQNLNHDAMYWYRQDPGQGLRLIYYSQIVNDFQKGDIAEGYSVSREKKESFPLTVTSAQKNPTAFYLCASGLRGIMTEAFFGQGTRLTVV.

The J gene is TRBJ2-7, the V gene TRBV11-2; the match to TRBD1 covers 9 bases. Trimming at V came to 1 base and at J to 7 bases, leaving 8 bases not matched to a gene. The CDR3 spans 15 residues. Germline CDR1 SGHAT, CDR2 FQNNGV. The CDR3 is CASSLGGTGMREQYF. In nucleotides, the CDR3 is TGTGCCAGCAGCTTAGGAGGGACAGGGATGCGGGAGCAGTACTTC.

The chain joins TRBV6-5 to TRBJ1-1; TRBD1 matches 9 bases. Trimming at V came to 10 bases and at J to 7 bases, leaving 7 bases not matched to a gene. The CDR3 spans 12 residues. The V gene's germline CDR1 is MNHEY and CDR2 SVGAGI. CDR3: CATNRDRVEAFF. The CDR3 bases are TGTGCCACGAACCGGGACAGGGTTGAAGCTTTCTTT.